The sequence of this T cell receptor beta chain was determined in a study of cytomegalovirus exposure and HLA in healthy donors. Amplification used 60 Vbeta primers and 13 Jbeta primers. Clones were read by immunoSEQ multiplex PCR, and TCRdb kept only the in-frame ones, dropping some. The sample yields approximately 100,000 clones, around 82% seen once. V dropped 4 bases and J dropped 5 bases, with 16 bases sitting between them. Per the germline V gene, CDR1 is SGHRS and CDR2 is YFSETQ. The CDR3 has 14 amino acids. The chain combines TRBV5-1 with TRBJ2-7; tentative D call: TRBD2 (5 bases). The clonotype was recovered from a woman in her forties in good health and CMV-seronegative. The sample comprised PBMCs. CDR3 in amino acids: CASSAAGIIHEQYF. In DNA form, the CDR3 reads TGCGCCAGCAGCGCCGCCGGGATTATCCACGAGCAGTACTTC.